These 20 T cell receptor beta chains were sequenced from one sample in a study of CD8 T cells in Susac syndrome. After extraction with the RNeasy kit, 0.5 to 1 ug of the RNA was reverse transcribed using random hexamers. TCRdb re-derived calls from the immunoSEQ multiplex PCR reads in MiXCR, one entry per CDR3 protein. The repertoire holds 190,000 or so distinct CDR3 sequences, with about 96% as singletons. Material: CD4+ T cells from PBMCs. These receptor sequences come from a human donor with multiple sclerosis.

CDR3 in amino acids: CASSLSSLFYEQYF. CDR3 coding DNA: TGTGCCAGCAGTTTATCGTCACTCTTCTACGAGCAGTACTTC. The chain uses TRBV27 and TRBJ2-7, with D uncertain. CDR3 size: 14 residues. Germline CDR1 MNHEY, CDR2 SMNVEV (reference sequence). Trimming stripped 0 bases from V and 3 bases from J, with 9 bases between.

The chain has TRBV18 and TRBJ2-7, with 7 bases that match TRBD1. Unmatched junction bases numbered 4, after V lost 2 bases and J lost 3 bases. The CDR3 loop spans 14 amino acids. The germline V gene has CDR1 KGHSH and CDR2 LQKENI. CDR3 in amino acids: CASSPRQGDYEQYF. In nucleotides, the CDR3 is TGTGCCAGCTCACCAAGGCAGGGGGACTACGAGCAGTACTTC. The full variable domain, with the rest looked up from reference TRBV18 and TRBJ2-7, is NAGVMQNPRHLVRRRGQEARLRCSPMKGHSHVYWYRQLPEEGLKFMVYLQKENIIDESGMPKERFSAEFPKEGPSILRIQQVVRGDSAAYFCASSPRQGDYEQYFGPGTRLTVT.

The chain combines TRBV7-9 with TRBJ1-4; D might be TRBD1 (5 bases). The germline V gene has CDR1 SEHNR and CDR2 FQNEAQ (reference sequence). The CDR3 covers 13 residues. Deletions cut 7 bases from V and 6 bases from J, with 12 bases between. The CDR3 spells CASTRGGYEKLFF. CDR3 DNA sequence: TGTGCCAGCACCCGGGGCGGGTATGAAAAACTGTTTTTT.

The chain combines TRBV9 with TRBJ2-1; 8 nucleotides agree with TRBD2. Trimming cost V 2 bases and J 5 bases; bases outside gene matches: 3. CDR3 size: 14 residues. Germline CDR1 is SGDLS and CDR2 is YYNGEE. CDR3 nucleotide sequence: TGTGCCAGCAGCGTCTACGGGGGGGACAATGAGCAGTTCTTC. Its translation: CASSVYGGDNEQFF.

The chain carries TRBV6-6 and TRBJ2-7; possibly TRBD1 for D (5 bases). This CDR3 has 14 residues. Germline CDR1 MNHNY, CDR2 SVGAGI (reference sequence). Trimming cost V 5 bases and J 5 bases, with 16 bases left between them. CDR3 bases: TGTGCCAGCAGTGGCTCTAGGGGTTCCGACGAGCAGTACTTC. This translates into CASSGSRGSDEQYF.

The chain is built from TRBV30 and TRBJ2-7; no clear D gene. V was pared by 1 base and J by 4 bases, with 5 bases between. The CDR3 totals 11 residues. Germline CDR1 and CDR2: GTSNPN and SVGIG (reference sequence). Here the CDR3 DNA reads TGTGCCTGGAGTGCCCAGTACGAGCAGTACTTC. This codes for CAWSAQYEQYF.

The chain links TRBV7-9 to TRBJ2-1; the match to TRBD2 covers 7 bases. The CDR3 is made up of 17 amino acids. Trimming took 5 bases from V and 7 from J; bases not matched to a gene: 17. Germline lookup yields CDR1 SEHNR and CDR2 FQNEAQ (reference sequence). This chain's CDR3 is CASSPALGLGEINEQFF. CDR3 coding DNA: TGTGCCAGCAGCCCGGCCCTCGGACTAGGGGAAATAAATGAGCAGTTCTTC. The entire variable domain, with the rest obtained from reference TRBV7-9 and TRBJ2-1, is as follows: DTGVSQNPRHKITKRGQNVTFRCDPISEHNRLYWYRQTLGQGPEFLTYFQNEAQLEKSRLLSDRFSAERPKGSFSTLEIQRTEQGDSAMYLCASSPALGLGEINEQFFGPGTRLTVL.

The chain combines TRBV4-1 with TRBJ2-1; 10 bases are a match to TRBD2. Germline V gene data show CDR1 as MGHRA and CDR2 as YSYEKL. With V trimmed by 1 base and J by 5 bases, 11 bases remained unmatched. CDR3 length: 18 amino acids. The CDR3 spells CASSQGSSSGSINNEQFF. CDR3 nucleotides: TGCGCCAGCAGCCAAGGGTCGTCTAGCGGGAGTATTAACAATGAGCAGTTCTTC.

The chain combines TRBV12-3 or TRBV12-4 with TRBJ2-5, with D perhaps TRBD2 (7 bases). Trimming took off 5 bases at V and 5 bases at J, with 15 bases between the two ends. The CDR3 loop spans 14 amino acids. CDR3 in DNA: TGTGCCAGCAGTCCCCCGGGGGGCTGGGAGACCCAGTACTTC. It translates to CASSPPGGWETQYF.

This clonotype turned up a few times. This chain links TRBV5-6 with TRBJ2-5; D is unresolved. The CDR3 is 13 amino acids. V was shortened by 4 bases and J by 2 bases, with 9 bases between the two germline ends. Germline assignment: CDR1 SGHDT and CDR2 YYEEEE. The CDR3 protein is CASSRTGQETQYF. The DNA of the CDR3 is TGTGCCAGCAGCCGGACCGGGCAAGAGACCCAGTACTTC. Full variable domain (outside the CDR3, taken from reference TRBV5-6 and TRBJ2-5): DAGVTQSPTHLIKTRGQQVTLRCSPKSGHDTVSWYQQALGQGPQFIFQYYEEEERQRGNFPDRFSGHQFPNYSSELNVNALLLGDSALYLCASSRTGQETQYFGPGTRLLVL.

This clonotype appeared a single time. The rearrangement joins TRBV6-5 to TRBJ1-2, with D perhaps matching TRBD1 (6 bases). Trimming removed 5 bases from V and 7 bases from J, with 11 bases in between. The CDR3 spans 12 residues. Germline values: CDR1 MNHEY, CDR2 SVGAGI. The CDR3 spells CASSGPGVGYTF. CDR3 bases: TGTGCCAGCAGTGGTCCAGGGGTTGGCTACACCTTC.

The J gene is TRBJ1-5, the V gene TRBV12-3 or TRBV12-4, with D maybe TRBD1 (6 bases). Trimming pared 6 bases from V and 3 bases from J, leaving 15 bases between. The CDR3 runs 15 residues. CDR3 sequence reads: CASRTRQDLNQPQHF. Written as DNA, the CDR3 is TGTGCCAGCAGAACCCGACAGGACCTCAATCAGCCCCAGCATTTT.

The V gene is TRBV24-1, the J gene TRBJ2-3; weak D call: TRBD1 (6 bases). Germline V gives CDR1 KGHDR, CDR2 SFDVKD. Trimming left V 4 bases short and J 4 bases short, with 14 bases between. CDR3 size: 15 residues. The DNA for the CDR3 is TGTGCCACCAGTGAATCCGGGACAATCCCAGATACGCAGTATTTT. Translating it yields CATSESGTIPDTQYF.

The chain links TRBV5-4 to TRBJ2-1; TRBD2 is a possible D gene (5 bases). CDR1 is SGHNT and CDR2 is YYREEE in the germline V gene (reference sequence). The length of the CDR3 is 15 residues. V was trimmed by 0 bases and J by 6 bases, leaving 13 bases between them. The CDR3 coding sequence is TGTGCCAGCAGCTTGGAGGAGGTGCGGTCCAATGAGCAGTTCTTC. Translated: CASSLEEVRSNEQFF.

The genes are TRBV9 and TRBJ1-1; D gene unclear. This CDR3 region has 16 residues. Trimming pared 1 base from V and 1 base from J, leaving 14 bases between. CDR1 and CDR2 (germline): SGDLS, YYNGEE. CDR3 loop: CASSVTPGFGNTEAFF. The CDR3 bases are TGTGCCAGCAGCGTAACTCCCGGCTTTGGGAACACTGAAGCTTTCTTT. Complete variable domain (other parts from reference TRBV9 and TRBJ1-1): DSGVTQTPKHLITATGQRVTLRCSPRSGDLSVYWYQQSLDQGLQFLIQYYNGEERAKGNILERFSAQQFPDLHSELNLSSLELGDSALYFCASSVTPGFGNTEAFFGQGTRLTVV.

The chain couples TRBV13 to TRBJ2-4; D may be TRBD1 or TRBD2 (5 bases each). There are 19 residues in the CDR3. CDR1 and CDR2 (germline): PRHDT, FYEKMQ (reference sequence). Trimming removed 2 bases at V and 1 base at J, with 21 bases between. As DNA, the CDR3 is TGTGCCAGCAGCTTAAGTAAGGCAGGGAAATGGGAGGCCAAAAACATTCAGTACTTC. Translation: CASSLSKAGKWEAKNIQYF.

This clonotype occurred once. V and J are TRBV7-3 and TRBJ1-1, with D perhaps matching TRBD1 (6 bases). This CDR3 has 13 residues. Trimming removed 4 bases from V and 0 bases from J, with 6 bases in between. Germline CDR1 SGHTA, CDR2 FQGTGA. In DNA form, the CDR3 reads TGTGCCAGCAGCTGGGGGCTGAACACTGAAGCTTTCTTT. It yields the protein CASSWGLNTEAFF.

The chain combines TRBV30 with TRBJ2-1, with D possibly TRBD1 on 6 matching bases. The CDR3 is 13 residues long. V lost 0 bases, J lost 4 bases, and 7 bases lay in between. Germline V lookup: CDR1 GTSNPN, CDR2 SVGIG (reference sequence). For the CDR3, the DNA is TGTGCCTGGAGTGTACAGGGTTACAATGAGCAGTTCTTC. It encodes CAWSVQGYNEQFF.

The chain carries TRBV20-1 and TRBJ2-5; a weak D match, TRBD1 (6 bases). The CDR3 is 13 residues long. Germline V gene sequence: CDR1 DFQATT, CDR2 SNEGSKA (reference sequence). V lost 3 bases, J lost 6 bases, and 14 bases lay in between. The CDR3 here is CSASDRSKQTQYF. The CDR3 DNA sequence: TGCAGTGCTAGTGACAGGTCGAAACAGACCCAGTACTTC.

The CDR3 loop is CSARRVGTDTQYF. In DNA form, the CDR3 reads TGCAGTGCTAGACGGGTAGGCACAGATACGCAGTATTTT. The chain uses TRBV20-1 and TRBJ2-3, with D unclear. The V gene's germline CDR1 is DFQATT and CDR2 SNEGSKA (reference sequence). This CDR3 is 13 amino acids long. Trimming pared 2 bases from V and 1 base from J, leaving 7 bases between.